The next 3 T cell receptor beta chains were all read from a single sample in a study of shared clonotypes between healthy human individuals. Clones were sequenced by immunoSEQ multiplex PCR, and TCRdb holds only the in-frame ones, with some missing. The sample shows about 700,000 clones, about 91% of them seen only once. CD45RO-negative cells were positively selected for CCR7, leaving out terminally differentiated effector memory CD45RA+ cells. Sequencing was carried out using naive CD8+ T cells sorted from blood. These receptor sequences come from a man between 25 and 39 years old in good health.

The chain is built from TRBV6-6 and TRBJ2-7; 8 bases agree with TRBD1. Trimming cost V 2 bases and J 3 bases; bases outside gene matches: 9. The germline V gene encodes CDR1 MNHNY and CDR2 SVGAGI (reference sequence). CDR3 length: 16 residues. The CDR3 sequence is CASSYTVEDRDYEQYF. DNA of the CDR3: TGTGCCAGCAGTTACACTGTCGAGGACAGGGACTACGAGCAGTACTTC.

J is TRBJ2-7 and V is TRBV21-1; the D call in the table, TRBD1, was not verified against the DNA. TRBV21-1 is noted as a pseudogene. The CDR3 contains 14 residues. DNA for the CDR3: TGTGCCAGCAGCACCAGGACAGGGTCCTACGAGCAGTACTTC. It codes for CASSTRTGSYEQYF.

V gene TRBV27 combines with J gene TRBJ2-7; D is ambiguous. There are 13 residues in the CDR3. The germline V and J ends were trimmed by 3 bases and 5 bases, with 11 bases remaining between them. Germline V gene sequence: CDR1 MNHEY, CDR2 SMNVEV (reference sequence). CDR3 residues: CASSFAGLDEQYF. DNA for the CDR3: TGTGCCAGCAGTTTCGCTGGGTTGGACGAGCAGTACTTC.